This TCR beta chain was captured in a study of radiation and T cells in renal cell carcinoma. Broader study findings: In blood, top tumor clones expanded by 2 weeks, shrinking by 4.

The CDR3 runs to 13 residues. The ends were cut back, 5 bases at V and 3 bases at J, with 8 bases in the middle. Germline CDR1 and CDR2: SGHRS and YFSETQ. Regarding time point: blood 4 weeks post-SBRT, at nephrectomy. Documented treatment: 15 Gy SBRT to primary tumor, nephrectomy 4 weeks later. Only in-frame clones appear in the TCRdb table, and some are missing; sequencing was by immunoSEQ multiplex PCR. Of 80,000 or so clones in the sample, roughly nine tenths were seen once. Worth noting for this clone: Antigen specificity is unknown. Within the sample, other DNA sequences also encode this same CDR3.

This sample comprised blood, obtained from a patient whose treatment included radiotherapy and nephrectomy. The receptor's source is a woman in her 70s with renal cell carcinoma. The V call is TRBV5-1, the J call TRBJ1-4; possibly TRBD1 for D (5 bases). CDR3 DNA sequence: TGCGCCAGCAGAAGGGGTCCTAATGAAAAACTGTTTTTT. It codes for CASRRGPNEKLFF.